This TCR beta chain derives from a study of T cell repertoires in cytomegalovirus infection. At the level of the study: A matching HLA type, together with CMV infection, was signaled by public TCR beta signatures. Broader study findings: The ex vivo response was dominated by HLA-C-restricted CMV-specific TCR beta clonotypes.

The CDR3 is 16 residues long. V lost 4 bases, J lost 8 bases, and 13 bases stayed unmatched. Germline V gene sequence: CDR1 LNHDA, CDR2 SQIVND (reference sequence). This clonotype has only one observation. Its antigen is unidentified. TCRdb re-called the reads through MiXCR, storing one row per CDR3 protein. The sample includes just under 550,000 distinct CDR3 sequences, approximately 25% of them seen just once. The sequence came from a human donor in good health (CMV status not recorded). Some clones in this sample may be carry-over from other donors' samples. The sample consisted of PBMCs. The V and J genes are TRBV19 and TRBJ2-1; 8 bases agree with TRBD2. Here the CDR3 DNA reads TGTGCCAGTAGTACAATCGGGAGGGCCCAATTGGATGAGCAGTTCTTC. Translation gives CASSTIGRAQLDEQFF.